One and the same sample provided the 9 T cell receptor beta chains below, sequenced in a study of shared clonotypes between healthy human individuals. Produced via immunoSEQ multiplex PCR; TCRdb's table is partial and in-frame only. Of roughly 96,000 clones listed, less than 50% are singletons. The sequenced sample was PBMCs. The receptors shown here come from a woman in her thirties or forties in good health. Some clones in this sample may be carry-over from other donors' samples.

This clone was counted only a few times. The chain uses TRBV7-2 and TRBJ1-2; possibly TRBD1 for D (6 bases). V lost 4 bases and J 4 bases, leaving 10 bases between the germline ends. The CDR3 sequence is 13 residues long. Germline V gene lookup returns CDR1 SGHTA and CDR2 FQGNSA. The CDR3 loop reads CASSSYRAYGYTF. The CDR3 DNA reads TGTGCCAGCAGCTCGTACAGGGCCTATGGCTACACCTTC.

This clone was counted a few times. The rearrangement joins TRBV4-1 to TRBJ2-2, with 8 positions matching TRBD2. Germline V gives CDR1 MGHRA, CDR2 YSYEKL. The J segment lost 3 bases and the V segment lost 4 bases, leaving 7 bases of the junction unmatched. The CDR3 runs 16 residues. Here the CDR3 DNA reads TGCGCCAGCAGCCGAGACGGGGGGGGCTACACCGGGGAGCTGTTTTTT. This gives the protein CASSRDGGGYTGELFF.

The CDR3 DNA reads TGCGCCAGCAGCCTTGGGGACAGGGGGCTCGAGCAGTACTTC. Protein product: CASSLGDRGLEQYF. The chain carries TRBV5-1 and TRBJ2-7, with 12 nucleotides matching TRBD1. Germline CDR1 reads SGHRS; CDR2 reads YFSETQ. The CDR3 sequence is 14 residues long. V gave up 4 bases and J gave up 6 bases; unmatched junction bases: 5.

This clone was picked up many times. V usage is TRBV7-9 and J usage is TRBJ2-1; tentative D call: TRBD1 (6 bases). The CDR3 runs to 15 residues. Per germline, CDR1 SEHNR and CDR2 FQNEAQ (reference sequence). With 5 bases removed from V and 0 bases from J, the gap between germline ends came to 11 bases. The CDR3 reads CASSTDRSSYNEQFF. CDR3 in DNA: TGTGCCAGCAGCACAGACAGGAGCTCCTACAATGAGCAGTTCTTC.

As concerns this clone: A far larger clone is a single base away, which makes a read error likely. Other nucleotide sequences from this sample produce the same CDR3. The CDR3 nucleotides read TGTGCCTGGAGCCCAGGACAGGTTTACGAGCAGTACTTC. Its translation: CAWSPGQVYEQYF. The rearrangement uses TRBV30 and TRBJ2-5, with 7 bases matching TRBD1. The DNA end favors TRBJ2-7, so the J call may be wrong. The CDR3 length is 13 residues. Germline values: CDR1 GTSNPN, CDR2 SVGIG (reference sequence).

The rearrangement links TRBV6-1 to TRBJ2-7; TRBD2 matches 9 bases. Trimming took 2 bases from V and 3 from J; bases not matched to a gene: 11. The germline CDR1 and CDR2 sequences are MNHNS and SASEGT. The length of the CDR3 is 17 residues. CDR3 protein: CASSEMPAGLAIYEQYF. Written as DNA, the CDR3 is TGTGCCAGCAGTGAAATGCCCGCGGGACTAGCAATCTACGAGCAGTACTTC.

This clone was observed a few times. V is TRBV9 and J is TRBJ2-1; D is undetermined. Germline values: CDR1 SGDLS, CDR2 YYNGEE. The germline V and J ends were trimmed by 4 bases and 6 bases, with 8 bases remaining between them. This CDR3 has 12 amino acids. CDR3 in amino acids: CASSPLSNEQFF. The CDR3 DNA sequence: TGTGCCAGCAGCCCCCTGAGCAATGAGCAGTTCTTC.

This clone has just a few counts. The chain employs TRBV18 and TRBJ2-2, with D unresolved. The V end lost 2 bases, the J end lost 0 bases, and 4 bases lay between the germline ends. The CDR3 contains 14 residues. CDR1 and CDR2 from the germline V gene are KGHSH and LQKENI. The CDR3: CASSPVANTGELFF. Written as DNA, the CDR3 is TGTGCCAGCTCACCAGTCGCGAACACCGGGGAGCTGTTTTTT. The variable domain in full, with the rest retrieved from reference TRBV18 and TRBJ2-2, is NAGVMQNPRHLVRRRGQEARLRCSPMKGHSHVYWYRQLPEEGLKFMVYLQKENIIDESGMPKERFSAEFPKEGPSILRIQQVVRGDSAAYFCASSPVANTGELFFGEGSRLTVL.

This clone turned up a few times. V is TRBV30 and J is TRBJ2-5, with TRBD2 identical over 7 bases. This CDR3 is built from 12 residues. Germline values: CDR1 GTSNPN, CDR2 SVGIG (reference sequence). Trimming took 2 bases from V and 5 from J; bases not matched to a gene: 2. The CDR3 DNA reads TGTGCCTGGAGTTTGGGGGGGGAGACCCAGTACTTC. As protein: CAWSLGGETQYF.